Below are 13 T cell receptor beta chains sequenced from a single sample in a study of cytomegalovirus exposure and HLA in healthy donors. PCR was performed using 60 Vbeta and 13 Jbeta primers. TCRdb keeps only in-frame clones here, not all; method: immunoSEQ multiplex PCR. The sample includes more than 140,000 clones, 82% of them seen just once. The sequenced sample was PBMCs. The receptors come from a woman in her 40s in good health and CMV-seronegative.

The chain links TRBV4-3 to TRBJ2-1; the match to TRBD2 covers 13 bases. Germline V gene lookup returns CDR1 LGHNA and CDR2 YSLEER. This CDR3 is 15 amino acids long. V was pared by 3 bases and J by 5 bases, with 1 base of the junction left unmatched. DNA of the CDR3: TGCGCCAGCAGCCATGGACTAGCGGGGGACAATGAGCAGTTCTTC. As protein: CASSHGLAGDNEQFF.

The rearrangement links TRBV5-6 to TRBJ1-5, with D unclear. CDR1 is SGHDT and CDR2 is YYEEEE in the germline V gene. Trimming removed 1 base from V and 7 bases from J, with 12 bases in between. The CDR3 runs 14 residues. In nucleotides, the CDR3 is TGTGCCAGCAGCTTGCGCGGTGTCCGGCAGCCCCAGCATTTT. Its translation is CASSLRGVRQPQHF.

CDR3 coding DNA: TGCAGCGTTGGCAGGGTTGGCAATGAGCAGTTCTTC. This gives the protein CSVGRVGNEQFF. The chain is built from TRBV29-1 and TRBJ2-1; D might be TRBD1 (5 bases). The germline CDR1 and CDR2 sequences are SQVTM and ANQGSEA. The ends were cut back, 4 bases at V and 6 bases at J, with 10 bases in the middle. The length of the CDR3 is 12 residues.

The chain combines TRBV5-1 with TRBJ2-7, with a possible D match to TRBD1 (5 bases). Germline-derived CDR1 and CDR2 are SGHRS and YFSETQ. The CDR3 is made up of 15 amino acids. V lost 4 bases to trimming and J lost 0 bases, with 14 bases between them. The CDR3 reads CASSERQSSSYEQYF. CDR3 bases: TGCGCCAGCAGCGAGAGACAGTCGAGCTCCTACGAGCAGTACTTC.

V gene TRBV7-9 combines with J gene TRBJ2-1; 8 bases map to TRBD2. This CDR3 has 15 amino acids. The V gene end was trimmed by 4 bases and the J gene end by 7 bases; junction bases not matched to a gene: 9. The V gene's germline CDR1 is SEHNR and CDR2 FQNEAQ (reference sequence). The CDR3 loop reads CASSSTAGVHNEQFF. CDR3 bases: TGTGCCAGCAGCTCGACAGCGGGAGTACATAATGAGCAGTTCTTC. Variable domain in full (rest from reference TRBV7-9 and TRBJ2-1): DTGVSQNPRHKITKRGQNVTFRCDPISEHNRLYWYRQTLGQGPEFLTYFQNEAQLEKSRLLSDRFSAERPKGSFSTLEIQRTEQGDSAMYLCASSSTAGVHNEQFFGPGTRLTVL.

This clone was counted between two and nine times. The rearrangement joins TRBV5-4 to TRBJ1-1; no clear D. Germline V gene lookup returns CDR1 SGHNT and CDR2 YYREEE (reference sequence). V dropped 0 bases and J dropped 1 base, with 16 bases sitting between them. The CDR3 sequence is 17 residues long. This CDR3 reads CASSLDGLRGSNTEAFF. In nucleotides, the CDR3 is TGTGCCAGCAGCTTGGACGGACTGAGAGGTTCGAACACTGAAGCTTTCTTT. Full variable domain (outside the CDR3, taken from reference TRBV5-4 and TRBJ1-1): ETGVTQSPTHLIKTRGQQVTLRCSSQSGHNTVSWYQQALGQGPQFIFQYYREEENGRGNFPPRFSGLQFPNYSSELNVNALELDDSALYLCASSLDGLRGSNTEAFFGQGTRLTVV.

The rearrangement joins TRBV5-1 to TRBJ2-5; the D is unclear. TRBJ2-7 matches the DNA end more closely, so the J call is doubtful. In germline, CDR1 is SGHRS, CDR2 YFSETQ. The CDR3 is 18 amino acids. CDR3 coding DNA: TGCGCCAGCAGCTTGGGGCCTAATGGGCAGTTCCTGTCCTACGAGCAGTACTTC. This encodes CASSLGPNGQFLSYEQYF.

The chain has TRBV28 and TRBJ2-2, with TRBD2 matching over 12 bases. After removal of 5 bases from V and 7 bases from J, the junction contained 8 bases not matched to a gene. Germline loops: CDR1 MDHEN, CDR2 SYDVKM. The CDR3 is 16 amino acids. The CDR3 DNA sequence: TGTGCCAGCAGTCCGATAGGACTAGCGGGAATCGGGGAGCTGTTTTTT. Amino acids: CASSPIGLAGIGELFF.

CDR3 sequence reads: CASRSPDTYEQYF. The CDR3 nucleotides read TGTGCCAGCAGGTCGCCGGACACCTACGAGCAGTACTTC. This chain joins TRBV6-1 and TRBJ2-7, with D possibly being TRBD1 (5 bases). Trimming shortened V by 6 bases and J by 2 bases, and 11 bases separated the two germline ends. Germline CDR1 reads MNHNS; CDR2 reads SASEGT. This CDR3 has 13 residues.

This clone was observed a handful of times. The rearrangement uses TRBV9 and TRBJ2-5, with D possibly matching TRBD1 (5 bases). The V and J ends lost 0 bases and 5 bases respectively, with 14 bases between them. CDR3 size: 15 residues. Germline V gene sequence: CDR1 SGDLS, CDR2 YYNGEE. CDR3 amino acids: CASSVGSGNMETQYF. The CDR3 region has the DNA TGTGCCAGCAGCGTAGGTTCAGGGAATATGGAGACCCAGTACTTC.

This clone was counted between two and nine times. The gene calls are TRBV10-3 and TRBJ2-1, with 11 bases matching TRBD2. This CDR3 region has 17 residues. CDR1 and CDR2 from the germline V gene are ENHRY and SYGVKD. V gave up 5 bases and J gave up 0 bases; unmatched junction bases: 6. Written as DNA, the CDR3 is TGTGCCATCAGTAACTCAGGGACTAGCGGCTCCTACAATGAGCAGTTCTTC. Residues: CAISNSGTSGSYNEQFF.

This clone was observed a single time. The chain recombines TRBV30 with TRBJ2-3; 8 bases align to TRBD1. The CDR3 length is 17 residues. V lost 2 bases and J lost 5; bases outside the gene matches: 15. Germline V gene lookup returns CDR1 GTSNPN and CDR2 SVGIG (reference sequence). The CDR3 DNA is TGTGCCTGGAGTCAAGCAAGGACAGGGTGGCTGGAAGATACGCAGTATTTT. Its protein product is CAWSQARTGWLEDTQYF. The variable domain in full, with the rest retrieved from reference TRBV30 and TRBJ2-3, is SQTIHQWPATLVQPVGSPLSLECTVEGTSNPNLYWYRQAAGRGLQLLFYSVGIGQISSEVPQNLSASRPQDRQFILSSKKLLLSDSGFYLCAWSQARTGWLEDTQYFGPGTRLTVL.

The chain couples TRBV30 to TRBJ1-2; 8 bases align to TRBD1. The CDR3 runs 13 residues. J was trimmed by 5 bases and V by 5 bases; bases with no gene match: 7. In germline, CDR1 is GTSNPN, CDR2 SVGIG (reference sequence). The CDR3 spells CAWRRDRPYGYTF. The CDR3 DNA reads as TGTGCCTGGCGCCGGGACAGGCCTTATGGCTACACCTTC.